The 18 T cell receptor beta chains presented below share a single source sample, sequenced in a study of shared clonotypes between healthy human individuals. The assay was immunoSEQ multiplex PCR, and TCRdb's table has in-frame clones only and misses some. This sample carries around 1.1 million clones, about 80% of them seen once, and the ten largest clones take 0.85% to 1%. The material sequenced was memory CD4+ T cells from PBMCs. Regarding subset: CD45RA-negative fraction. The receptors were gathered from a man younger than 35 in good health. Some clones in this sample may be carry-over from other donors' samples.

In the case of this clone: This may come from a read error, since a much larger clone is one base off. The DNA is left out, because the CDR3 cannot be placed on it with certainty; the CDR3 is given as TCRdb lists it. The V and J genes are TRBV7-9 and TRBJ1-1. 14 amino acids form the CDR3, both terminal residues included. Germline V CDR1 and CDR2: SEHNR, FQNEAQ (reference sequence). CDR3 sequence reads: CASSVGRGNTEASF.

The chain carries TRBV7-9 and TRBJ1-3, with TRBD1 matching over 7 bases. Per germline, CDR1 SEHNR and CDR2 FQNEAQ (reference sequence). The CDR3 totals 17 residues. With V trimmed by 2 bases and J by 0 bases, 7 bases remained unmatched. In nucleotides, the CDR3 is TGTGCCAGCAGCTTATTGCGACAGGGACACTCTGGAAACACCATATATTTT. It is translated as CASSLLRQGHSGNTIYF.

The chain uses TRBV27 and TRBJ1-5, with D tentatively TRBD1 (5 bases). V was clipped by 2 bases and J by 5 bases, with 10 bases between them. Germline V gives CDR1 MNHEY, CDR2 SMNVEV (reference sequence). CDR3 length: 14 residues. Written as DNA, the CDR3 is TGTGCCAGCAGTTTAGTGCAGGGTGATCAGCCCCAGCATTTT. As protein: CASSLVQGDQPQHF.

CDR3 sequence (DNA): TGTGCCTGGAGTACCCACCAGGGGGCAATTTCACCCCTCCACTTT. It codes for CAWSTHQGAISPLHF. This rearrangement joins TRBV30 to TRBJ1-6, with TRBD1 matching 8 bases. V trimming: 2 bases; J trimming: 9 bases; junction bases outside the gene matches: 9. The CDR3 spans 15 residues. Germline CDR1 GTSNPN, CDR2 SVGIG (reference sequence).

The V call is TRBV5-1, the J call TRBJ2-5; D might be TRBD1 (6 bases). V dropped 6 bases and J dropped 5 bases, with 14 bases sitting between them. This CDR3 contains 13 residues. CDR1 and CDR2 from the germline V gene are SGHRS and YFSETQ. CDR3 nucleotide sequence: TGCGCCAGCAATGGACAGCTCGGCGAGACCCAGTACTTC. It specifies CASNGQLGETQYF. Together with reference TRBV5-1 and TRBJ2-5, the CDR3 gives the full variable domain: KAGVTQTPRYLIKTRGQQVTLSCSPISGHRSVSWYQQTPGQGLQFLFEYFSETQRNKGNFPGRFSGRQFSNSRSEMNVSTLELGDSALYLCASNGQLGETQYFGPGTRLLVL.

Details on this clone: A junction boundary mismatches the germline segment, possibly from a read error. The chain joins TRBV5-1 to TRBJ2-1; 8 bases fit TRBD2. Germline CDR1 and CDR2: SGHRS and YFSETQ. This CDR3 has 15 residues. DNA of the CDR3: TGCGCCAGCAGCTACTGGACTAGCTCCCACAATGAGCAGTTCTTC. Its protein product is CASSYWTSSHNEQFF.

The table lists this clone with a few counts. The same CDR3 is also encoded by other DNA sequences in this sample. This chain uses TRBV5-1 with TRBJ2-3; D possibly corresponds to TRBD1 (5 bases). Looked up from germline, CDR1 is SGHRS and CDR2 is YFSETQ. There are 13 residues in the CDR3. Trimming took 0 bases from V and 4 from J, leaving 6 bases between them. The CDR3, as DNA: TGCGCCAGCAGCTTGGGGGGCGCAGATACGCAGTATTTT. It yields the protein CASSLGGADTQYF.

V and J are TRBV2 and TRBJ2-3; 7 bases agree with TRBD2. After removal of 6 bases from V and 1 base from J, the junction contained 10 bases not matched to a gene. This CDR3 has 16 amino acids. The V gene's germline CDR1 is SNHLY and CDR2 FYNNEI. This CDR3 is CASRGGSSLGTDTQYF. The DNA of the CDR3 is TGTGCCAGCAGGGGGGGGAGTAGCCTCGGCACAGATACGCAGTATTTT.

CDR3 bases: TGTGCCAGCAGGAGGTCAGGGGGCTGGAAGGAACAGCCCCAGCATTTT. The encoded protein is CASRRSGGWKEQPQHF. The chain employs TRBV28 and TRBJ1-5; 8 bases fit TRBD1. With V trimmed by 6 bases and J by 7 bases, 14 bases remained unmatched. From germline, CDR1 is MDHEN and CDR2 SYDVKM. There are 16 residues in the CDR3.

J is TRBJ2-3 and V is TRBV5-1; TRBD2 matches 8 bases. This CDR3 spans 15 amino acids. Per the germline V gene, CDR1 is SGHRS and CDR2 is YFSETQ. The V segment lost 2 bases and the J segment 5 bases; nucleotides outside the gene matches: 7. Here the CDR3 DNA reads TGCGCCAGCAGCTTTTCGGGAGGGCCTGAAGATACGCAGTATTTT. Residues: CASSFSGGPEDTQYF.

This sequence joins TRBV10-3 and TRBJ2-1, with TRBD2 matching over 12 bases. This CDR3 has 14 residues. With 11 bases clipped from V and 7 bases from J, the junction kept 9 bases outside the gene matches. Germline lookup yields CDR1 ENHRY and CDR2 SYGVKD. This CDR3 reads CASTSGGDLNEQFF. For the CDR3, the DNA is TGTGCCTCGACTAGCGGGGGCGACCTTAATGAGCAGTTCTTC.

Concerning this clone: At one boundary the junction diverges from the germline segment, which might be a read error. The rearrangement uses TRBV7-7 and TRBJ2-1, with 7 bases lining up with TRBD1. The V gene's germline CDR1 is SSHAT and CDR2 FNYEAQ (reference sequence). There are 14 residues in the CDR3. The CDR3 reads CASSQGDSGSEQFF. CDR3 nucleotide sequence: TGTGCTAGCAGCCAAGGGGACAGTGGCAGCGAGCAGTTCTTC.

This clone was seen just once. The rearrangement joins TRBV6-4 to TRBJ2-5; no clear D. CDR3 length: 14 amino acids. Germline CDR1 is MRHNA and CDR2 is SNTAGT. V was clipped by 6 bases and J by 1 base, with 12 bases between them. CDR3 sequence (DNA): TGTGCCAGCAGGCCAAGGACGTTCCAAGAGACCCAGTACTTC. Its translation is CASRPRTFQETQYF.

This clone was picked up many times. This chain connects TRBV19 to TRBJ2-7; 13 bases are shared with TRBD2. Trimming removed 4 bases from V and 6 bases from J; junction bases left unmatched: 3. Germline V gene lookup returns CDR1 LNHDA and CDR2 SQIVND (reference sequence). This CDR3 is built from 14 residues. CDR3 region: CASSRTSGSGEQYF. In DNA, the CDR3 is TGTGCCAGTAGTAGGACTAGCGGGAGTGGCGAGCAGTACTTC. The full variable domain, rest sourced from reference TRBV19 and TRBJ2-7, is DGGITQSPKYLFRKEGQNVTLSCEQNLNHDAMYWYRQDPGQGLRLIYYSQIVNDFQKGDIAEGYSVSREKKESFPLTVTSAQKNPTAFYLCASSRTSGSGEQYFGPGTRLTVT.

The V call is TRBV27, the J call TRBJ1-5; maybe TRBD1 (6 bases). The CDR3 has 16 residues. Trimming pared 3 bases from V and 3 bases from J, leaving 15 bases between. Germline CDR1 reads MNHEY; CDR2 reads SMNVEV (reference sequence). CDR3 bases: TGTGCCAGCAGTTTTAGGGGGGTCAGGTCCAATCAGCCCCAGCATTTT. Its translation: CASSFRGVRSNQPQHF.

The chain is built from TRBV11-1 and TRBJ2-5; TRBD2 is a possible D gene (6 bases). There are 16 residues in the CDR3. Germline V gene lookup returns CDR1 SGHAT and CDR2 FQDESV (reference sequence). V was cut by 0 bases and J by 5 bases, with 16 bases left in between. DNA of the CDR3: TGTGCCAGCAGCTTAGCAGGGCGGGATGGTGACGAGACCCAGTACTTC. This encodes CASSLAGRDGDETQYF.

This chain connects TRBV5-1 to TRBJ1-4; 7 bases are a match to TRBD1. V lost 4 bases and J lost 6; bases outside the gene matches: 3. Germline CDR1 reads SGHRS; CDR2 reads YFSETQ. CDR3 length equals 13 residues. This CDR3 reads CASSIGQDEKLFF. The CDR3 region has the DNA TGCGCCAGCAGCATAGGACAGGATGAAAAACTGTTTTTT. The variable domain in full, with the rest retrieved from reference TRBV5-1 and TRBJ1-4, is KAGVTQTPRYLIKTRGQQVTLSCSPISGHRSVSWYQQTPGQGLQFLFEYFSETQRNKGNFPGRFSGRQFSNSRSEMNVSTLELGDSALYLCASSIGQDEKLFFGSGTQLSVL.

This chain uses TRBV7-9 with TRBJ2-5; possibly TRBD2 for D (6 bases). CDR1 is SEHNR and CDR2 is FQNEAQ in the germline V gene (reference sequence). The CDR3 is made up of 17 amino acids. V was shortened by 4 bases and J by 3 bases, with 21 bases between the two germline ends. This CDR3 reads CASSSPAGGMVEETQYF. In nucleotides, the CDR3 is TGTGCCAGCAGCTCCCCGGCTGGCGGGATGGTGGAAGAGACCCAGTACTTC.